The sample holds a few counts of the clone carrying this T cell receptor beta chain. Its antigen is unknown. Expressed TCRB transcripts were sequenced because the isolated RNA had all been reverse transcribed beforehand. The repertoire was sequenced with immunoSEQ multiplex PCR; TCRdb's copy has only in-frame clones and lacks some. The sample has about 220,000 clones; approximately 10% are singletons. The data were obtained in a study of beta chain features in type 1 diabetes. Overall study context: Examination covered some 110,000,000 sorted cells spanning all samples.

Study-wide results and limits: The VDJ junctions of type 1 diabetes patients carried fewer insertions and more deletions. Whatever favoring of shorter templates PCR might show would apply equally to patients and controls.

The CDR3 sequence is 16 residues long. V was pared by 0 bases and J by 7 bases, with 19 bases between. Germline V gene data show CDR1 as SEHNR and CDR2 as FQNEAQ (reference sequence). This TCR derives from a man aged 18-30 years in good health. The chain has TRBV7-9 and TRBJ2-7; D assignment may be TRBD1 or TRBD2 (5 bases each). The source material was central memory CD4+ T cells from blood. The DNA of the CDR3 is TGTGCCAGCAGCTTAGCTCTCGCCGGGACGGAGTTGGAGCAGTACTTC. This sequence encodes CASSLALAGTELEQYF.